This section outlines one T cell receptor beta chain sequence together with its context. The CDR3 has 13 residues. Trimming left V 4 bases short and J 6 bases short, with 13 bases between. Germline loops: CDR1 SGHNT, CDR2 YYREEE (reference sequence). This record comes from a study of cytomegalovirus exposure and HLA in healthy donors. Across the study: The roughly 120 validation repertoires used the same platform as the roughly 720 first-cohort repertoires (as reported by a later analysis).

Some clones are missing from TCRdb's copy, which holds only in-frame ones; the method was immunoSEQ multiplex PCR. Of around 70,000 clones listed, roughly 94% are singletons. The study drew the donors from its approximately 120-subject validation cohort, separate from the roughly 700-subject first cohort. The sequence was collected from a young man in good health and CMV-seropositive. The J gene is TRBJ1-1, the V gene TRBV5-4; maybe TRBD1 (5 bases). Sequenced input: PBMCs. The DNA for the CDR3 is TGTGCCAGCAGCCCTCATACGGGGGCTGAAGCTTTCTTT. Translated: CASSPHTGAEAFF.